The 4 T cell receptor beta chains reported below all come from one sample, sequenced in a study of blood T cell repertoires in COVID-19. Profiling relied on immunoSEQ multiplex PCR, and the TCRdb table lists in-frame clones only, not all of them. The table has around 200,000 clones, approximately 80% seen once; the top ten hold 13%. Source material: peripheral blood. The receptors shown here come from a man aged 50-60 years who had recovered from COVID-19.

The chain recombines TRBV6-1 with TRBJ2-7; 10 bases map to TRBD2. This CDR3 is built from 18 residues. V was clipped by 4 bases and J by 0 bases; unmatched bases: 12. The germline V gene encodes CDR1 MNHNS and CDR2 SASEGT. The CDR3 bases are TGTGCCAGCAGTGCTAGCGGGAGCGCTCTAAAAAACTCCTACGAGCAGTACTTC. Translated, it gives CASSASGSALKNSYEQYF.

The chain joins TRBV4-1 to TRBJ2-7, with D perhaps matching TRBD2 (5 bases). CDR1 is MGHRA, CDR2 YSYEKL, per germline. The ends were cut back, 4 bases at V and 9 bases at J, with 28 bases in the middle. The CDR3 is made up of 17 amino acids. The CDR3 bases are TGCGCCAGCAGCCCCCTCGCTCGGGAACTGCCGAATTCGGGGCAGTACTTC. Protein sequence: CASSPLARELPNSGQYF.

This clone came up once. The rearrangement links TRBV7-3 to TRBJ2-1, with 8 bases lining up with TRBD2. The CDR3 extends over 13 amino acids. From germline, CDR1 is SGHTA and CDR2 FQGTGA. V shed 5 bases and J 7 bases; nucleotides not matched to a gene: 4. The CDR3 bases are TGTGCCAGCAGCCCTCCGGGGGGGAATGAGCAGTTCTTC. The encoded protein is CASSPPGGNEQFF.

The rearrangement links TRBV30 to TRBJ2-7; TRBD2 agrees at 7 bases. V trimming: 7 bases; J trimming: 2 bases; junction bases outside the gene matches: 11. This CDR3 is built from 14 residues. Germline CDR1 GTSNPN, CDR2 SVGIG (reference sequence). In nucleotides, the CDR3 is TGTGCCTCCGAGTCGGCGGGAGTCGCCTACGAGCAGTACTTC. The encoded protein is CASESAGVAYEQYF. Based on the CDR3 plus reference TRBV30 and TRBJ2-7, the full variable domain is SQTIHQWPATLVQPVGSPLSLECTVEGTSNPNLYWYRQAAGRGLQLLFYSVGIGQISSEVPQNLSASRPQDRQFILSSKKLLLSDSGFYLCASESAGVAYEQYFGPGTRLTVT.